One T cell receptor (beta chain) is described in this entry. Germline V CDR1 and CDR2: KGHSH, LQKENI. With 8 bases removed from V and 3 bases from J, the gap between germline ends came to 11 bases. This CDR3 comprises 12 residues. The source of the sample is a study of blood T cell repertoires in COVID-19. The assay was immunoSEQ multiplex PCR, and TCRdb's table has in-frame clones only and misses some. The sample yields about 280,000 clones, roughly 80% seen once. Participant reports of clinical history set cohort assignment. The clonotype comes from a middle-aged man who had been exposed to COVID-19. The chain carries TRBV18 and TRBJ2-7; perhaps TRBD1 as D (6 bases). Sequenced input: PBMCs or T cells enriched from blood (not recorded which). The CDR3 loop reads CASHKQGYEQYF. CDR3 nucleotide sequence: TGTGCCAGCCATAAACAGGGCTACGAGCAGTACTTC.